The source of this T cell receptor beta chain is a study of blood T cell repertoires in COVID-19. Study at large: There were acute and convalescent COVID-19 samples, and they came from the United States, Italy and Spain. PBMCs, B-cell-depleted T cells, or T cells provided the cDNA or gDNA that made up the material.

V shed 8 bases and J shed 3 bases, with 11 bases lying between them. This CDR3 is built from 13 residues. The germline V gene encodes CDR1 LNHDA and CDR2 SQIVND (reference sequence). Source study methods: Reference gene primer amplification gave estimated nucleated cell counts. Repertoires were generated with immunoSEQ multiplex PCR, while TCRdb's copy carries only in-frame clones and drops some. The D gene and trimming were derived from the DNA, and the V and J assignments and clone size from that table. The sample yields about 240,000 clones, approximately 90% seen once. Recruitment covered about two dozen US areas and drew participants whose ages spanned about 18 to 90 years.

This sequence joins TRBV19 and TRBJ1-5, with D possibly matching TRBD1 (6 bases). The TCR sequence derives from a woman aged 25 to 45 who had recovered from COVID-19. The sequencing sample was made of PBMCs or T cells enriched from blood (not recorded which). The CDR3 bases are TGTGCCAGTGCAGGGGCCTACAATCAGCCCCAGCATTTT. Amino acids: CASAGAYNQPQHF.